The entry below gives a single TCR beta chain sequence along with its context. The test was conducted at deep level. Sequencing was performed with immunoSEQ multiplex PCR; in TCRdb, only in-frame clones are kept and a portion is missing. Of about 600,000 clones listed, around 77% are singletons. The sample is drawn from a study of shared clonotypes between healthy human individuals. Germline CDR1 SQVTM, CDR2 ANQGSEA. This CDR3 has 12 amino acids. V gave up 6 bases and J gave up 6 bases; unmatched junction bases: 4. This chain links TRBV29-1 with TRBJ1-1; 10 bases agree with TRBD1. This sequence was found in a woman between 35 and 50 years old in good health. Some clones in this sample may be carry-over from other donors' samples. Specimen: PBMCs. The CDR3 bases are TGCAGCGTCCAGACAGGGGGCCCTGAAGCTTTCTTT. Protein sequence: CSVQTGGPEAFF.